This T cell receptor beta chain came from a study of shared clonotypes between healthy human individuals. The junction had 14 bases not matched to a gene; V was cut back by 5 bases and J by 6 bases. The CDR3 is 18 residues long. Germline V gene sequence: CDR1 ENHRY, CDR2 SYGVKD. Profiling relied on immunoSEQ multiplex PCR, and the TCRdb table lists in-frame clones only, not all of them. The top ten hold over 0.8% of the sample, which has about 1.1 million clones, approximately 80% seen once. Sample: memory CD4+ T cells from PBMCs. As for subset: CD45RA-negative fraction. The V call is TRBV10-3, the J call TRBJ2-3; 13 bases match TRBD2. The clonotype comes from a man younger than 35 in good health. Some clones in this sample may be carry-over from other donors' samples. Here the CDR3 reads CAISTTIRLAGGWDTQYF. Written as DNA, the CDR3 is TGTGCCATCAGTACGACCATAAGACTAGCGGGAGGTTGGGATACGCAGTATTTT.